This TCR beta chain stems from a study of identical twins. A universal primer site was created by template switching, with the cDNA bearing unique molecular identifiers. TCRdb reanalysed the 5' RACE reads using MiXCR and keeps one entry per CDR3 protein. The repertoire has a few hundred thousand distinct CDR3 sequences, approximately 8.3% of them found once; the top ten carry less than 4%. This clonotype was counted only a few times. The antigen is unknown. This CDR3 spans 15 amino acids. The germline V gene encodes CDR1 MNHEY and CDR2 SMNVEV (reference sequence). Trimming took 4 bases from V and 5 from J, leaving 18 bases between them. Every one of the donors was a healthy Caucasian. Study-level results: Twin pairs had excess sharing that was weaker in beta out-of-frame sequences.

Separately, the same data were catalogued under a study of yellow fever vaccine responses in identical twins.

The chain is built from TRBV27 and TRBJ2-7; D gene uncertain. The sequence was obtained from a woman younger than 30 in good health. The specimen sequenced was CD8+ T cells sorted from blood. The CDR3 region is CASSSFSSEIHEQYF. Here the CDR3 DNA reads TGTGCCAGCAGTTCATTTTCCAGCGAGATTCACGAGCAGTACTTC.